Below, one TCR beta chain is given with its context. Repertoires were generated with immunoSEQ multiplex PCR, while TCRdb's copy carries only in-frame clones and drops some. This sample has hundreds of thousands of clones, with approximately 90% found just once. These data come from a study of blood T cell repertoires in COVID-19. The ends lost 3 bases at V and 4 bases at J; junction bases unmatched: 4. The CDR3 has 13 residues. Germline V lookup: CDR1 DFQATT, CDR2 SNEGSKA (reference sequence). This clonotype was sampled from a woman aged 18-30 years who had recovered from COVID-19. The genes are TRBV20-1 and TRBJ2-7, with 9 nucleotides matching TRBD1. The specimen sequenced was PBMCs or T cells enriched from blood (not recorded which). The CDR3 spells CSASPGTGYEQYF. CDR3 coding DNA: TGCAGTGCTAGTCCCGGGACAGGGTACGAGCAGTACTTC.